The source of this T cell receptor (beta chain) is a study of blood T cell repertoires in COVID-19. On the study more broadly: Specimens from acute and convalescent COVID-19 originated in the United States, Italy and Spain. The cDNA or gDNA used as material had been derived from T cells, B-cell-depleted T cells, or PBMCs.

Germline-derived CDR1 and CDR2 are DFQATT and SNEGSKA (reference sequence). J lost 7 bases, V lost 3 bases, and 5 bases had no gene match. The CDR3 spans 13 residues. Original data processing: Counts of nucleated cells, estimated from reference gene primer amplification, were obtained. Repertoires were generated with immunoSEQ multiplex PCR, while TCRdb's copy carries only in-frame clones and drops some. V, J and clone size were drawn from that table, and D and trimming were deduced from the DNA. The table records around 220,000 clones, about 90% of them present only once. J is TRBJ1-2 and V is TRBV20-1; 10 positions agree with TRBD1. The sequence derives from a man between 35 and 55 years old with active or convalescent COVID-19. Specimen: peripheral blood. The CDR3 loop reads CSASLTGGAGYTF. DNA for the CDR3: TGCAGTGCTAGTCTGACAGGGGGCGCTGGCTACACCTTC.